These T cell receptor beta chains were read from a single sample in a study of cytomegalovirus exposure and HLA in healthy donors. Libraries were prepared by immunoSEQ multiplex PCR; TCRdb keeps only in-frame clonotypes and omits some of them. Of over 150,000 clones detected, around 84% appear once; the ten largest clones hold roughly 5.3%. The sequencing sample was made of PBMCs. The receptors stem from a woman in her thirties or forties in good health and CMV-seropositive. The conserved cysteine and the conserved F or W are not part of the CDR3 here. Each record gives: J gene, V gene, CDR3 protein.

TRBJ2-1	TRBV7-8	ASSLALTSGRRNEQF
TRBJ1-1	TRBV6-1	ASSIGLYTEAF
TRBJ2-7	TRBV28	ASSQGPYEQY
TRBJ2-7	TRBV2	ASSESSYEQY
TRBJ2-7	TRBV6-6	ASMSGRAFDEQY
TRBJ1-2	TRBV7-4	ASSLGYNSHNGYT
TRBJ2-5	TRBV7-9	ASSLYSGAQETQY
TRBJ1-1	TRBV27	ASSLRVGMNTEAF
TRBJ1-2	TRBV27	ASSPRISNYGYT
TRBJ2-3	TRBV30	AWSVASTDTQY
TRBJ1-5	TRBV6-5	ASRPGTGDNQPQH
TRBJ2-7	TRBV14	ASSPRQGVSYEQY
TRBJ2-1	TRBV5-1	ASSLDSGLWYNEQF
TRBJ1-1	TRBV27	ASSFAGKNTEAF
TRBJ2-7	TRBV6-1	ASLYNAYEQY
TRBJ2-5	TRBV6-1	ATTGGRETQY
TRBJ2-5	TRBV19	ASSIRGNQETQY
TRBJ1-4	TRBV5-1	ASSLGQVALSANEKLF
TRBJ1-1	TRBV6-6	ASSLPGQGDTEAF
TRBJ2-5	TRBV4-1	ASSQASGETQY
TRBJ2-7	TRBV27	ASSLRDSTYEQY
TRBJ1-6	TRBV19	ASSMRQISPLH
TRBJ2-1	TRBV7-9	LSGRATPEQF
TRBJ2-2	TRBV27	ASSLFSGSGELF
TRBJ2-3	TRBV27	ASSHRELSTDTQY
TRBJ2-5	TRBV19	ASSIVAGGAGGPQTQY
TRBJ2-5	TRBV18	ASSPGNLLETQY
TRBJ2-3	TRBV5-1	ASSLAITGGTDTQY
TRBJ2-7	TRBV4-1	ASSQDSSYEQY
TRBJ2-7	TRBV18	ASSPVVVAGAAYEQY
TRBJ1-5	TRBV7-9	ASSFSDSNQPQH
TRBJ2-5	TRBV7-9	ASSLPWRQETQY
TRBJ1-3	TRBV19	ASSSGNTIY
TRBJ1-3	TRBV5-4	ASSFSGSPGNTIY
TRBJ2-4	TRBV6-4	ASSGPSGQLRPKNIQY
TRBJ2-7	TRBV7-9	ASSFGTSGSEQY
TRBJ2-1	TRBV28	ASSTPGTSGRTYNEQF
TRBJ2-3	TRBV11-2	ASSSGLAGEDTQY
TRBJ2-5	TRBV12-5	ASGLRLLAGGRVETQY
TRBJ1-4	TRBV18	ASSLRQAKEKLF
TRBJ1-5	TRBV2	ASRLTGPQPQH
TRBJ2-1	TRBV2	ASSLDTAMEQF
TRBJ1-5	TRBV18	ASSPLGENQPQH
TRBJ2-7	TRBV27	ASSLDRSPSSYEQY
TRBJ2-5	TRBV9	ASSVGLAVRETQY
TRBJ2-1	TRBV30	AWSVRAGGDEQF
TRBJ2-2	TRBV14	ASSLTGNSGELF